The T cell receptor beta chain under discussion was sequenced for a study of Ad26.COV2.S vaccination and SARS-CoV-2 variants. The treatment here: about 20 received Ad26.COV2.S at low or high dose, single or two shots; roughly five received placebo; per-sample allocation not given. Samples were taken on day 63 after the first vaccine or placebo injection. The CDR3 covers 12 residues. Trimming left V 6 bases short and J 1 base short, with 6 bases between. The germline V gene has CDR1 SGHTA and CDR2 FQGNSA. The method was immunoSEQ multiplex PCR; TCRdb's version includes in-frame clones alone and lacks a portion of them. The sample carries 350,000 to 450,000 clones, 70% to 90% recorded once.

The source was peripheral blood, collected in a trial of Ad26.COV2.S vaccine versus placebo. The chain recombines TRBV7-2 with TRBJ2-5; tentative D call: TRBD1 (6 bases). The receptor was isolated from a person between 18 and 59 years old who received the Ad26.COV2.S COVID-19 vaccine or a placebo. Here the CDR3 reads CASRQGQETQYF. CDR3 nucleotide sequence: TGTGCCAGCAGACAGGGCCAAGAGACCCAGTACTTC.